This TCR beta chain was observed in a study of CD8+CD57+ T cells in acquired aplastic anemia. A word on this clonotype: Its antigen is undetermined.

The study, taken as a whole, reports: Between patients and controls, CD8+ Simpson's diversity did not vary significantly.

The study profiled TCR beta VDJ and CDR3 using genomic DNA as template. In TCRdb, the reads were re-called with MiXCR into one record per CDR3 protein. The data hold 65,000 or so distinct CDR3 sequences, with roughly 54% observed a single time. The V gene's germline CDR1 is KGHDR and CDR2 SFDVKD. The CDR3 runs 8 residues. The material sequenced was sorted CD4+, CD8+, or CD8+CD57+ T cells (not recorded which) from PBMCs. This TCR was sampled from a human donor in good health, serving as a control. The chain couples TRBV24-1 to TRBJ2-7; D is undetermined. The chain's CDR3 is CPSYEQYF. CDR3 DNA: TGTCCCTCCTACGAGCAGTACTTC.